This T cell receptor beta chain was captured in a study of blood T cell repertoires in COVID-19. Study-level background: T cells, B-cell-depleted T cells, or PBMCs provided the cDNA or gDNA that served as material.

The authors' processing: Estimated nucleated cell counts came from reference gene primer amplification. Data came from immunoSEQ multiplex PCR; TCRdb stores just in-frame clones and leaves some out. V, J and clone size are taken as reported in that table, and D and trimming were inferred from the DNA itself. There are about 240,000 clones in the sample; 80% to 90% occur only once, and 2.5% to 3% lies in the top ten. The ends lost 2 bases at V and 6 bases at J; junction bases unmatched: 7. Germline V gene data show CDR1 as KGHSH and CDR2 as LQKENI. The CDR3 loop spans 16 amino acids. This sequence was found in a woman under 40 with acute COVID-19. Sequenced input: PBMCs or T cells enriched from blood (not recorded which). This chain joins TRBV18 and TRBJ2-1, with 10 bases matching TRBD1. The CDR3 DNA follows: TGTGCCAGCTCACCAGGGGGGACAGGGGCCATCAATGAGCAGTTCTTC. This sequence encodes CASSPGGTGAINEQFF.